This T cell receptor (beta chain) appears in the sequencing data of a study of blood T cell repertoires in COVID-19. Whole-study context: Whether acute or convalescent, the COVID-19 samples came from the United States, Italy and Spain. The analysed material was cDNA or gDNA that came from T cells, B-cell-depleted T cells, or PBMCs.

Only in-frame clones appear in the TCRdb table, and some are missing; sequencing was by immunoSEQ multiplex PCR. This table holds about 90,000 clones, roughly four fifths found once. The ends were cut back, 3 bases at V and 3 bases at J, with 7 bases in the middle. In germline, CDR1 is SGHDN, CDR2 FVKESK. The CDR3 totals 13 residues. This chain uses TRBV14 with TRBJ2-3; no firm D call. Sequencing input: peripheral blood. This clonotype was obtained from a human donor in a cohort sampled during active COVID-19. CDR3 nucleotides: TGTGCCAGCAGCCAGGAGACTACAGATACGCAGTATTTT. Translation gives CASSQETTDTQYF.